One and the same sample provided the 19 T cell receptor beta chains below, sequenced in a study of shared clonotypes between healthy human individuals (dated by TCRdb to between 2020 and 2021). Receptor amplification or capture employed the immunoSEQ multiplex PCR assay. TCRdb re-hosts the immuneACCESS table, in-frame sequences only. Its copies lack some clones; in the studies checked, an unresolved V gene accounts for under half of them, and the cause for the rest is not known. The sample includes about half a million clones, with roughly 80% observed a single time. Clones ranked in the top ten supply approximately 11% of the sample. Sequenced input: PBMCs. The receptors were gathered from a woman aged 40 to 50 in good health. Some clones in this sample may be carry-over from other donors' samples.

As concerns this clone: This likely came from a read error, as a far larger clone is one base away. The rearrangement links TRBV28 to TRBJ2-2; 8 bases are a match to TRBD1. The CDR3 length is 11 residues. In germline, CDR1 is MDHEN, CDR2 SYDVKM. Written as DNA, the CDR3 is TGTTCCAGCAGCGGACAGGGCGAGCTGTTTTTT. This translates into CSSSGQGELFF.

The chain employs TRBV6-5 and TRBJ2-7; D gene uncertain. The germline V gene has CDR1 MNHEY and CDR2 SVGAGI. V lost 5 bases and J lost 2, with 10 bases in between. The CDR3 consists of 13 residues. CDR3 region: CASSTTGTYEQYF. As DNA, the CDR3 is TGTGCCAGCAGTACGACTGGAACCTACGAGCAGTACTTC.

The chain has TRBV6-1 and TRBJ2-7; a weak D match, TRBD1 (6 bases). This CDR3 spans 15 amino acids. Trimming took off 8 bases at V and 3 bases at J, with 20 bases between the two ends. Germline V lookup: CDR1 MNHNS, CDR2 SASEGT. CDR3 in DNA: TGTGCCAGCCTTCAGGGGTCCTCGCCCTACTACGAGCAGTACTTC. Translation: CASLQGSSPYYEQYF.

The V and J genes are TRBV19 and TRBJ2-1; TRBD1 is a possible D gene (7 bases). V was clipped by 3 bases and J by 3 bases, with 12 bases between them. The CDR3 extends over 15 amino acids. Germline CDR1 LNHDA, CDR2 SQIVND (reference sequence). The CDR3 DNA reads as TGTGCCAGTAGTATTGGGGGGACAGTCTACAATGAGCAGTTCTTC. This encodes CASSIGGTVYNEQFF.

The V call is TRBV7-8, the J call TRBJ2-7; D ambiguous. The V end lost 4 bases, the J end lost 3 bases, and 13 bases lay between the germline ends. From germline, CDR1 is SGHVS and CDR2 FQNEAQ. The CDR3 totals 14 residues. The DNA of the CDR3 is TGTGCCAGCAGCTCGAGGCCCAGTTACTACGAGCAGTACTTC. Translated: CASSSRPSYYEQYF.

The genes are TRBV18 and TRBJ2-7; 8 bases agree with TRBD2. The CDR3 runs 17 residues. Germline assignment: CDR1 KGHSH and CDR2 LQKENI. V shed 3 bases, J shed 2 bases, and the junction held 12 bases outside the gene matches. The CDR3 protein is CASSPQESSGDPYEQYF. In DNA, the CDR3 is TGTGCCAGCTCACCCCAAGAGAGTAGCGGGGACCCCTACGAGCAGTACTTC.

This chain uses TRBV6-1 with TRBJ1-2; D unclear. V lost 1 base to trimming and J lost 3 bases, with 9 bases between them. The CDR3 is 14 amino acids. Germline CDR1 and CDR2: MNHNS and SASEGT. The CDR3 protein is CASSEGREYYGYTF. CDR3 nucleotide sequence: TGTGCCAGCAGTGAAGGTCGGGAGTACTATGGCTACACCTTC.

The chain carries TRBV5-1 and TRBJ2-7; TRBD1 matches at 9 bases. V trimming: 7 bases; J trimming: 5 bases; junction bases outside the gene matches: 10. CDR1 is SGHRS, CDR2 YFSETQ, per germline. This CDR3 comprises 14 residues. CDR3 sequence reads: CASPVRDRDDEQYF. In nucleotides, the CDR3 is TGCGCCAGCCCTGTCCGGGACAGGGACGACGAGCAGTACTTC.

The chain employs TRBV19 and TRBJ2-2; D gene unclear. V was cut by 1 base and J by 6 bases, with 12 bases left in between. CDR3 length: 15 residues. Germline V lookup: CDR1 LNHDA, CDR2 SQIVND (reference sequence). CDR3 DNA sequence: TGTGCCAGTAGTATAGGCGACCCCCACGCCGGGGAGCTGTTTTTT. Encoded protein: CASSIGDPHAGELFF.

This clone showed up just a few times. CDR3 in DNA: TGTGCCAGCAGCCCACAGGGGTCCTACGAGCAGTACTTC. It specifies CASSPQGSYEQYF. The chain has TRBV11-3 and TRBJ2-7, with 7 bases matching TRBD1. The CDR3 totals 13 residues. Trimming removed 5 bases from V and 1 base from J; junction bases left unmatched: 2. CDR1 and CDR2 (germline): SGHNT, YENEEA. Based on the CDR3 plus reference TRBV11-3 and TRBJ2-7, the full variable domain is EAGVVQSPRYKIIEKKQPVAFWCNPISGHNTLYWYLQNLGQGPELLIRYENEEAVDDSQLPKDRFSAERLKGVDSTLKIQPAELGDSAVYLCASSPQGSYEQYFGPGTRLTVT.

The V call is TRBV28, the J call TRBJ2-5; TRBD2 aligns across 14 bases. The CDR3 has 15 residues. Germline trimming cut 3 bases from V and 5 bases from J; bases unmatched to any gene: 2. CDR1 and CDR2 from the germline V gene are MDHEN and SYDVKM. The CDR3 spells CASSLGLAGVETQYF. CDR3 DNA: TGTGCCAGCAGTTTGGGACTAGCGGGAGTGGAGACCCAGTACTTC.

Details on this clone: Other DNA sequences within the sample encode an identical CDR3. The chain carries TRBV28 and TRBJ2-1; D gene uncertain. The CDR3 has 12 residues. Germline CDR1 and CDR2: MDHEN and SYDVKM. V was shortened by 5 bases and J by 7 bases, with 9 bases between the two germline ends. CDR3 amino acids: CASSLGWNEQFF. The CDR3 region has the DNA TGTGCCAGCAGTCTCGGATGGAATGAGCAGTTCTTC.

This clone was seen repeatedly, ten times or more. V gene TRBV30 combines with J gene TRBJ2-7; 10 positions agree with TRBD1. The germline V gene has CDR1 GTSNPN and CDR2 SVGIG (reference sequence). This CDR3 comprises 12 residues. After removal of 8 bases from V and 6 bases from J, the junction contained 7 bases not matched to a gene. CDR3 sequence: CALGQGRGEQYF. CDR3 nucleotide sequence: TGTGCCCTGGGACAGGGGAGGGGCGAGCAGTACTTC.

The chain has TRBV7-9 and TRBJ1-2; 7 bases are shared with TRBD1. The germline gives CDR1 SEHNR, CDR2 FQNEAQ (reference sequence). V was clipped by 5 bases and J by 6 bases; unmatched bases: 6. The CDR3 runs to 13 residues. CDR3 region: CASSPRQGDGYTF. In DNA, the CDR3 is TGTGCCAGCAGCCCTCGACAGGGCGATGGCTACACCTTC.

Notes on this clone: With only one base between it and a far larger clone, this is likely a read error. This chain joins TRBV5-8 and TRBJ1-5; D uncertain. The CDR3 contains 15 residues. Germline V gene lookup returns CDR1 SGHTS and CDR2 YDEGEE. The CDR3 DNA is TGTGCCAGCAGCTTGGGGACCTGGAGCAATCTGCCCCAGCATTTT. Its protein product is CASSLGTWSNLPQHF.

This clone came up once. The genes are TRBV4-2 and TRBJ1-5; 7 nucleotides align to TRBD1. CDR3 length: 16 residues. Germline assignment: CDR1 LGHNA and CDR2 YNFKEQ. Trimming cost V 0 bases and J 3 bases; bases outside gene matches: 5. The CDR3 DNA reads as TGTGCCAGCAGCCAAGATGGGGGACAGACCAATCAGCCCCAGCATTTT. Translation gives CASSQDGGQTNQPQHF.

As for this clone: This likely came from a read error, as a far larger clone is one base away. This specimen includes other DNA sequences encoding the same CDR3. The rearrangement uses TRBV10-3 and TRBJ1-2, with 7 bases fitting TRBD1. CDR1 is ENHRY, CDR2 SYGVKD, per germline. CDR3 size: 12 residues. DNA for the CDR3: TGCGCCTCGTCGAGACAGGGTCGGGGCTACACCTTC. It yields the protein CASSRQGRGYTF.

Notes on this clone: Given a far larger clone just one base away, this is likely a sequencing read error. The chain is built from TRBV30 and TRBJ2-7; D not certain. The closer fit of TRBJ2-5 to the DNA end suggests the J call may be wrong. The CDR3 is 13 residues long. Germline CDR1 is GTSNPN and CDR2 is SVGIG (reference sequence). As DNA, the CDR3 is TGTGCCTGGAGTGTCTGCTTAGAAGGGACCCAGTACTTC. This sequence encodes CAWSVCLEGTQYF.

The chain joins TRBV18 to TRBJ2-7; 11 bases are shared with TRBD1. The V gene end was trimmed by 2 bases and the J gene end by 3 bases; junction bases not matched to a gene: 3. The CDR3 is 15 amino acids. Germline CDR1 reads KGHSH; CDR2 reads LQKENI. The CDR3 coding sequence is TGTGCCAGCTCACCAACCGGGACAGGGGGCTACGAGCAGTACTTC. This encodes CASSPTGTGGYEQYF. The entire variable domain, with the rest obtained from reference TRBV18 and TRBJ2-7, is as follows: NAGVMQNPRHLVRRRGQEARLRCSPMKGHSHVYWYRQLPEEGLKFMVYLQKENIIDESGMPKERFSAEFPKEGPSILRIQQVVRGDSAAYFCASSPTGTGGYEQYFGPGTRLTVT.